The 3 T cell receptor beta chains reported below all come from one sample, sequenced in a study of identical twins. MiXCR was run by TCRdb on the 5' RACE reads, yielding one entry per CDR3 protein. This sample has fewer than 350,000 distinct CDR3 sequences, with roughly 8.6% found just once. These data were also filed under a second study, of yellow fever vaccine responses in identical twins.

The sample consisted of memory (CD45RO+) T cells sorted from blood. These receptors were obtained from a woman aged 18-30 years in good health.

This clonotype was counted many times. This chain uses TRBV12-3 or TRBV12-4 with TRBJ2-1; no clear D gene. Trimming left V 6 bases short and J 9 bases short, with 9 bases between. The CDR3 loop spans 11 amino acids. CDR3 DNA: TGTGCCAGCAGCCGGTGGGGTGAGCAGTTCTTC. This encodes CASSRWGEQFF.

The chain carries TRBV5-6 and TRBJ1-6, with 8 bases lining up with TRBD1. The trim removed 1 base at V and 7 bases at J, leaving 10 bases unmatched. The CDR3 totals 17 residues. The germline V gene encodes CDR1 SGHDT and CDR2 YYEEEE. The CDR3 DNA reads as TGTGCCAGCAGCTTGAACGTAAACAGGGGGGCGAATTCACCCCTCCACTTT. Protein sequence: CASSLNVNRGANSPLHF.

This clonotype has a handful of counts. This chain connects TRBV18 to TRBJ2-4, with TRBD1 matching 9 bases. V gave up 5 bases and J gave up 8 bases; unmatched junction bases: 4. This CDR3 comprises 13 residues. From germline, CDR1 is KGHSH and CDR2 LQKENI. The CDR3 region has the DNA TGTGCCAGCTCAACCCGGGACAGGGACATTCAGTACTTC. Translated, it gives CASSTRDRDIQYF.